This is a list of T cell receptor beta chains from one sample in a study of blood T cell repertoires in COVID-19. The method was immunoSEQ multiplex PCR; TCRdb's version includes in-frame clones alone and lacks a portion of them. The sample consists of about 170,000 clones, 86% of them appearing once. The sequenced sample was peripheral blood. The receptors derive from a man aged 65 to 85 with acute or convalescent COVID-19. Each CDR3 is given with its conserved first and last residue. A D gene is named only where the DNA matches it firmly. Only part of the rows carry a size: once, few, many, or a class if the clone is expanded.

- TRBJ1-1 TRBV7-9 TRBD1 TGTGCCAGCAGCTTACAGGGGGGCACTGAAGCTTTCTTT CASSLQGGTEAFF
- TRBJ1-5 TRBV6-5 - TGTGCCAGCAGTTCCCAGGCTAGCAATCAGCCCCAGCATTTT CASSSQASNQPQHF
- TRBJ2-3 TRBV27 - TGTGCCAGCAAACGGGGGATAACAGATACGCAGTATTTT CASKRGITDTQYF
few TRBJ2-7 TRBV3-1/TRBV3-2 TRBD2 TGTGCCTGCGCCCTAGCGGGGGGCTACGAGCAGTACTTC CACALAGGYEQYF
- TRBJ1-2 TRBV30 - TGTGCCTGGAGTCTCTCAGGGTTGTGGAACTATGGCTACACCTTC CAWSLSGLWNYGYTF
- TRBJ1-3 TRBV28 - TGTGCCAGCAGTTTCCAGGACACCTCTGGAAACACCATATATTTT CASSFQDTSGNTIYF
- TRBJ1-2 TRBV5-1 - TGCGCCAGCAGCATGGACAGCCTCTATGGCTACACCTTC CASSMDSLYGYTF
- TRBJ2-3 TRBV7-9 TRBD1 TGTGCCAGCAGCTTAGTGGGACAGGTCTCCGATACGCAGTATTTT CASSLVGQVSDTQYF
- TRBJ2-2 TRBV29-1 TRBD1 TGCAGCGTCGACCAGGGGGCGGGCACCGGGGAGCTGTTTTTT CSVDQGAGTGELFF
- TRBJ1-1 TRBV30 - TGTGCCTGGAGCCGACAGAACACTGAAGCTTTCTTT CAWSRQNTEAFF
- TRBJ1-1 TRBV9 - TGTGCCAGCAGCGTAGGTATAGGGCAGGGGAACACTGAAGCTTTCTTT CASSVGIGQGNTEAFF
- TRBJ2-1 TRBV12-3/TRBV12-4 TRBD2 TGTGCCAGCAGGCCGACTAGCTTCAATGAGCAGTTCTTC CASRPTSFNEQFF
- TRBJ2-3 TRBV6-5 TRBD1 TGTGCCAGCAGTCATGACAGGGTCGTGACAGATACGCAGTATTTT CASSHDRVVTDTQYF